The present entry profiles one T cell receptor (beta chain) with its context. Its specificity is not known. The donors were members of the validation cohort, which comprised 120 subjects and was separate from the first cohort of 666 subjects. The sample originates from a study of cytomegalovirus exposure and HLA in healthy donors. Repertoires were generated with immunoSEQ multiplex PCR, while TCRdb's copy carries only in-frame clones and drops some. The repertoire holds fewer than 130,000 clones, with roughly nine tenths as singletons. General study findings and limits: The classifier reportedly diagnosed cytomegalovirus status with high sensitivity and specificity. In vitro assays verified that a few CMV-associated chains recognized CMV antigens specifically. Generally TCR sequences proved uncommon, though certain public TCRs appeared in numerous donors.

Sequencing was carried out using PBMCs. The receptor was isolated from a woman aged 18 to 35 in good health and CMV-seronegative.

The CDR3 reads CASSLRTGRSNEQYF. The CDR3 coding sequence is TGTGCCAGCAGTTTAAGGACAGGGCGGTCTAACGAGCAGTACTTC. This rearrangement joins TRBV27 to TRBJ2-7; 8 bases agree with TRBD1. The trim removed 2 bases at V and 5 bases at J, leaving 8 bases unmatched. Germline V gene data show CDR1 as MNHEY and CDR2 as SMNVEV (reference sequence). The CDR3 loop spans 15 amino acids.